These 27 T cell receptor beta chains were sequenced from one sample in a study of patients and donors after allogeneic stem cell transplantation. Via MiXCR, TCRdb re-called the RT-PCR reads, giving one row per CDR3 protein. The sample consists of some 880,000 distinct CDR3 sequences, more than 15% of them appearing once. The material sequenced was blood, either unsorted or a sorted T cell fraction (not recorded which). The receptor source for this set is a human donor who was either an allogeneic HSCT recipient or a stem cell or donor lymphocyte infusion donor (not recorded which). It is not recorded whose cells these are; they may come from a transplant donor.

CDR3 DNA: TGTGCCAGCAGTTTTTCTGCTCCGGGCACCGGGGAGCTGTTTTTT. This gives the protein CASSFSAPGTGELFF. The chain joins TRBV12-3 or TRBV12-4 to TRBJ2-2; D call uncertain. This CDR3 contains 15 residues. V was trimmed by 3 bases and J by 4 bases, leaving 12 bases between them.

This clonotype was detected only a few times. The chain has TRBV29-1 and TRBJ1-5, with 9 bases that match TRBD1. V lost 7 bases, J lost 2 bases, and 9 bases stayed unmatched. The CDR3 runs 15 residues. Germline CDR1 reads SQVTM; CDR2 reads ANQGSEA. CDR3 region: CSASTGGNGNQPQHF. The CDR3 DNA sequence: TGCAGCGCCTCTACAGGGGGCAATGGCAATCAGCCCCAGCATTTT.

The CDR3 sequence is CAWSPNKETQYF. CDR3 nucleotides: TGTGCCTGGAGCCCTAACAAAGAGACCCAGTACTTC. The chain combines TRBV30 with TRBJ2-5; no clear D gene. CDR1 and CDR2 (germline): GTSNPN, SVGIG (reference sequence). This CDR3 spans 12 amino acids. The V end was cut by 3 bases, the J end by 3 bases, with 8 bases between.

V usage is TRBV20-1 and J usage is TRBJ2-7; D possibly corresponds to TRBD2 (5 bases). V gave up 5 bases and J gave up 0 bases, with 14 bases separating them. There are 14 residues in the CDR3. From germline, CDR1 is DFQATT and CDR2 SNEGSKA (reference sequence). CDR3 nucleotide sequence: TGCAGTGCTCCACTAGTTCGTAGCTCCTACGAGCAGTACTTC. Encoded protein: CSAPLVRSSYEQYF.

CDR3 in DNA: TGCAGTGCTAGAGCCTCCCCTCCCGTCTCACAAGCTACGGGCGAGCAGTACTTC. It translates to CSARASPPVSQATGEQYF. The chain employs TRBV20-1 and TRBJ2-7; no definite D call. The CDR3 covers 18 residues. The germline CDR1 and CDR2 sequences are DFQATT and SNEGSKA (reference sequence). The V gene lost 1 base and the J gene lost 6 bases, with 28 bases spanning the gap.

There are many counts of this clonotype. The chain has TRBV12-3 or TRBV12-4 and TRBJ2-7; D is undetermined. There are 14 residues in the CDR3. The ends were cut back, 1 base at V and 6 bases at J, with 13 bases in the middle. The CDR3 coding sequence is TGTGCCAGCAGTTTAGGGAAGGGATTGGGCGAGCAGTACTTC. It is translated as CASSLGKGLGEQYF.

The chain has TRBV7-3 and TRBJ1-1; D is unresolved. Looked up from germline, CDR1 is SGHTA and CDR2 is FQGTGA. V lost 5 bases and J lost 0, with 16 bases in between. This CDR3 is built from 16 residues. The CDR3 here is CASSQREGTMNTEAFF. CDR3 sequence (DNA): TGTGCCAGCAGCCAGAGGGAGGGCACAATGAACACTGAAGCTTTCTTT.

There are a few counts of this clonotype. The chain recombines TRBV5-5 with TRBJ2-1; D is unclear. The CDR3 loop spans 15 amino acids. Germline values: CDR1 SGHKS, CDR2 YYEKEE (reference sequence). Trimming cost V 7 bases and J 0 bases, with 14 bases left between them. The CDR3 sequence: CASDVGRSSYNEQFF. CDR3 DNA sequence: TGTGCCAGCGACGTTGGGCGAAGCTCCTACAATGAGCAGTTCTTC.

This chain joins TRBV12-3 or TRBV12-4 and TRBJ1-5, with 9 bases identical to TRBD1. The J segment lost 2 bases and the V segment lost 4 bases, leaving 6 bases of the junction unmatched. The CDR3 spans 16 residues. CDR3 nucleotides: TGTGCCAGCAGTTCGGGGGACAGGGCCGGCAATCAGCCCCAGCATTTT. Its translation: CASSSGDRAGNQPQHF.

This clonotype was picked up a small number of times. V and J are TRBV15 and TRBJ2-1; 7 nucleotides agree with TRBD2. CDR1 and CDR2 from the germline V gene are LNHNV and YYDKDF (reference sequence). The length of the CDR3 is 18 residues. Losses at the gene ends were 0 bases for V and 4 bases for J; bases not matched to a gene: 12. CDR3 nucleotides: TGTGCCACCAGCAGAGATCTGGGGGGAGGGTCTTTTTACAATGAGCAGTTCTTC. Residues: CATSRDLGGGSFYNEQFF.

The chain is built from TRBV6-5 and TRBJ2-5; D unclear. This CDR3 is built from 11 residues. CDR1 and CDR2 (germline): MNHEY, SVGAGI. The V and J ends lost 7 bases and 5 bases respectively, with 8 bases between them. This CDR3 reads CASTHGETQYF. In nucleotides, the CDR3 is TGTGCCAGCACCCACGGGGAGACCCAGTACTTC.

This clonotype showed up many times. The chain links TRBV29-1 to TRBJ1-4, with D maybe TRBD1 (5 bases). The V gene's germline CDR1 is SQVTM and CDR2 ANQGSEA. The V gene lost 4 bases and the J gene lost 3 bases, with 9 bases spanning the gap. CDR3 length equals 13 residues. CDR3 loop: CSVGGRANEKLFF. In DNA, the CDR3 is TGCAGCGTTGGGGGCAGGGCTAATGAAAAACTGTTTTTT. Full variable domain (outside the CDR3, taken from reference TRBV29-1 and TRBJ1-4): SAVISQKPSRDICQRGTSLTIQCQVDSQVTMMFWYRQQPGQSLTLIATANQGSEATYESGFVIDKFPISRPNLTFSTLTVSNMSPEDSSIYLCSVGGRANEKLFFGSGTQLSVL.

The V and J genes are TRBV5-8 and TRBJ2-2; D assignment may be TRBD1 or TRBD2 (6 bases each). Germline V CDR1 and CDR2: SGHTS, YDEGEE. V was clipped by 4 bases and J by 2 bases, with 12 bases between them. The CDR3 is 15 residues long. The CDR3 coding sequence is TGTGCCAGCAGCCGGGGGACAAAAAACACCGGGGAGCTGTTTTTT. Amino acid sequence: CASSRGTKNTGELFF. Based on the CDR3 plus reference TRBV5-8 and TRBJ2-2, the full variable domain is EAGVTQSPTHLIKTRGQQATLRCSPISGHTSVYWYQQALGLGLQFLLWYDEGEERNRGNFPPRFSGRQFPNYSSELNVNALELEDSALYLCASSRGTKNTGELFFGEGSRLTVL.

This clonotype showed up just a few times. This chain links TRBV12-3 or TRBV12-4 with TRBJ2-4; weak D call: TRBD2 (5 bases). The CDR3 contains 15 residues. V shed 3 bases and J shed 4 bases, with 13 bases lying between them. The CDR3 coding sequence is TGTGCCAGCAGTTTCTTACTAGACACGAAAAACATTCAGTACTTC. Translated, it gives CASSFLLDTKNIQYF.

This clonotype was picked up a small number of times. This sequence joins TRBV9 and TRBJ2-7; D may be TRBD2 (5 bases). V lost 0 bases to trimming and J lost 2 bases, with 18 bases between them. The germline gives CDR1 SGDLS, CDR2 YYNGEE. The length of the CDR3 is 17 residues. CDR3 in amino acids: CASSVGYRGQATYEQYF. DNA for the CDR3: TGTGCCAGCAGCGTAGGGTACCGGGGTCAGGCCACCTACGAGCAGTACTTC.

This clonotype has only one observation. The CDR3 bases are TGTGCCACCAGTGATTTGCAACGGGACACCGGGGAGCTGTTTTTT. Translating it yields CATSDLQRDTGELFF. The chain couples TRBV24-1 to TRBJ2-2; D remains ambiguous. The germline gives CDR1 KGHDR, CDR2 SFDVKD. CDR3 size: 15 residues. With 0 bases removed from V and 3 bases from J, the gap between germline ends came to 7 bases.

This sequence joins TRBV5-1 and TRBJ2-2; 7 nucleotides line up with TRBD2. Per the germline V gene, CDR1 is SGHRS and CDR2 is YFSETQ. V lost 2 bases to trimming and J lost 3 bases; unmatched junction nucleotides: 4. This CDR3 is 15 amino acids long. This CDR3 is CASSFSGPHTGELFF. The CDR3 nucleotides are TGCGCCAGCAGCTTTAGCGGGCCTCACACCGGGGAGCTGTTTTTT.

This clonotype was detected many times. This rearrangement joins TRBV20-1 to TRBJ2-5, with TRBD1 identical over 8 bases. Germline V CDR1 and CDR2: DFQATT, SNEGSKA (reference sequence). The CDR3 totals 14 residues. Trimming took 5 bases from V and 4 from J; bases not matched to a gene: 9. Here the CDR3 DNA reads TGCAGTGCTTCCTCCCGACAGGGGCGAGAGACCCAGTACTTC. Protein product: CSASSRQGRETQYF.

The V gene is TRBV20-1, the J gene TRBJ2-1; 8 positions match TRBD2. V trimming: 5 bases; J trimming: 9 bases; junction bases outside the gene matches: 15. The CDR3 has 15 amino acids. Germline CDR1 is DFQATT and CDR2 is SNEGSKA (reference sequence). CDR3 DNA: TGCAGTGCTTCCAAACGTGAGGGACTAGGTAGTGAGCAGTTCTTC. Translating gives CSASKREGLGSEQFF.

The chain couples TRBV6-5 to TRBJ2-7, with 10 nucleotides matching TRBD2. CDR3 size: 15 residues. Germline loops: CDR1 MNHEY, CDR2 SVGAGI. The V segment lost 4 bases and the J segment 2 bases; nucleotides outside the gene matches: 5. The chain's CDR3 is CASSSTSGLPYEQYF. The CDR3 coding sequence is TGTGCCAGCAGTTCGACTAGCGGGCTACCCTACGAGCAGTACTTC.

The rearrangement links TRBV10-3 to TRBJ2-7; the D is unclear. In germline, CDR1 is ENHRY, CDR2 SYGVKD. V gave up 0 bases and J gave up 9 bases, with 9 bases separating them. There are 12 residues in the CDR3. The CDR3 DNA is TGTGCCATCAGTGAGTCGACGTTCGGGCAGTACTTC. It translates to CAISESTFGQYF.

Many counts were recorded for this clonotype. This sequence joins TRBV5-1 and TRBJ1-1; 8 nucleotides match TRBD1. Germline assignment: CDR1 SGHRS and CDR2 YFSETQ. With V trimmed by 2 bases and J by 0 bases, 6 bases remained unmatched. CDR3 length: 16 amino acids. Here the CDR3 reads CASSFGGQAMNTEAFF. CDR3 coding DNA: TGCGCCAGCAGCTTTGGGGGACAGGCCATGAACACTGAAGCTTTCTTT.

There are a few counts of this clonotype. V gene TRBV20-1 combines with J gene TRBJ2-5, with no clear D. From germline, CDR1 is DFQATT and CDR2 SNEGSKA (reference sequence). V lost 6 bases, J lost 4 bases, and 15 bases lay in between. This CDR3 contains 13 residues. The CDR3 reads CSAQIQSGETQYF. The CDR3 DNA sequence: TGCAGTGCGCAGATCCAGTCTGGAGAGACCCAGTACTTC.

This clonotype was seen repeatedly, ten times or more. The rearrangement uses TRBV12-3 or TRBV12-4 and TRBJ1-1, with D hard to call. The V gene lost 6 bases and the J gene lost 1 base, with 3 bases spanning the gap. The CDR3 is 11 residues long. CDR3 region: CASRENTEAFF. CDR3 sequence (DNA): TGTGCCAGCAGGGAGAACACTGAAGCTTTCTTT.

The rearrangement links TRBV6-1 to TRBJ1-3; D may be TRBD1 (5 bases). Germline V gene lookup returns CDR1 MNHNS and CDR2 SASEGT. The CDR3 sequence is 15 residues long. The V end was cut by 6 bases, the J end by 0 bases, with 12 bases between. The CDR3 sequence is CASSPTGYSGNTIYF. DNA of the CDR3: TGTGCCAGCAGCCCCACAGGCTACTCTGGAAACACCATATATTTT.

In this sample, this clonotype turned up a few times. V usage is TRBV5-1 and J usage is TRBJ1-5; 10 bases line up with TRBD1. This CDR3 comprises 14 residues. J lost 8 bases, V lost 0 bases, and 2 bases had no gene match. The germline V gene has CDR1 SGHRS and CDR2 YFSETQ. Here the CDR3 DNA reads TGCGCCAGCAGCTTGGGGGACAGGGGCGAGCCCCAGCATTTT. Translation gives CASSLGDRGEPQHF.

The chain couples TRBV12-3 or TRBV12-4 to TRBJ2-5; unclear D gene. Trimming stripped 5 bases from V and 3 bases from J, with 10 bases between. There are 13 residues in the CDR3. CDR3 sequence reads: CASSHSREETQYF. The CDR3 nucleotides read TGTGCCAGCAGTCACTCCAGAGAAGAGACCCAGTACTTC.